Sequencing of this T cell receptor (beta chain) was carried out in a study of regulatory dendritic cells for organ transplantation. As regards this clone: Its antigen is currently unknown.

The V end was cut by 3 bases, the J end by 3 bases, with 10 bases between. Germline V gene lookup returns CDR1 SNHLY and CDR2 FYNNEI. This CDR3 has 14 residues. The study's findings and limits: Naive CD4+ and CD8+ repertoires were highly diverse; memory CD8+ was most oligoclonal. The authors noted considerable between-person heterogeneity in alloreactive memory CD8+ cells.

The data were produced by immunoSEQ multiplex PCR, yet TCRdb's version contains in-frame clones alone and is incomplete. This table has some 28,000 clones, roughly 80% appearing once. The receptor's source is a human donor in good health. V usage is TRBV2 and J usage is TRBJ2-3; D is perhaps TRBD1 (5 bases). Sequenced: naive CD4+ T cells from blood. The subset is: CD45RA+ naive T cells. CDR3 nucleotide sequence: TGTGCCAGCAGTGAGGGGCAGGGTACAGATACGCAGTATTTT. It encodes CASSEGQGTDTQYF. Full variable domain (missing parts from reference TRBV2 and TRBJ2-3): EPEVTQTPSHQVTQMGQEVILRCVPISNHLYFYWYRQILGQKVEFLVSFYNNEISEKSEIFDDQFSVERPDGSNFTLKIRSTKLEDSAMYFCASSEGQGTDTQYFGPGTRLTVL.